This TCR beta chain stems from a study of cytomegalovirus exposure and HLA in healthy donors. About this clone: Its matching antigen is unknown.

The CDR3 consists of 14 residues. V was clipped by 3 bases and J by 1 base, with 10 bases between them. CDR1 is MNHEY and CDR2 is SMNVEV in the germline V gene (reference sequence). Findings of the study overall: Cytomegalovirus association was assigned to about 150 TCR beta chains.

The donors were members of the roughly 130-subject validation cohort (separate from the approximately 670-subject first cohort). Produced via immunoSEQ multiplex PCR; TCRdb's table is partial and in-frame only. The table includes roughly 130,000 clones, nearly 90% detected once. Sample: PBMCs. This TCR derives from a man between 25 and 39 years old in good health and CMV-seronegative. This rearrangement joins TRBV27 to TRBJ2-7, with D possibly being TRBD1 (5 bases). DNA for the CDR3: TGTGCCAGCAGTTTTCTTGGGGCGTCCTACGAGCAGTACTTC. It yields the protein CASSFLGASYEQYF.